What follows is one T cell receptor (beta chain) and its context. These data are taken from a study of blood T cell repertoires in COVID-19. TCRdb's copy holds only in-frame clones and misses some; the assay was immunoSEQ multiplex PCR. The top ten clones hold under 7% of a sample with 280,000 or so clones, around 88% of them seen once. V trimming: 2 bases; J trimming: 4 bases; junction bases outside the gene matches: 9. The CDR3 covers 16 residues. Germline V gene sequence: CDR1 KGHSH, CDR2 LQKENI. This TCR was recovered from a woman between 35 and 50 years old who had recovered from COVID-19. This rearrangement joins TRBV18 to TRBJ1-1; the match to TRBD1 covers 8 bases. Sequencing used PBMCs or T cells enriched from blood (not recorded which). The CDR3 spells CASSPSATGVSTEAFF. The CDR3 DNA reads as TGTGCCAGCTCACCAAGTGCGACAGGGGTGAGCACTGAAGCTTTCTTT.